This T cell receptor (beta chain) was sequenced for a study of blood T cell repertoires in COVID-19. Whole-study context: COVID-19 samples collected from the United States, Italy and Spain covered acute and convalescent phases. PBMCs, B-cell-depleted T cells, or T cells were the source of the cDNA or gDNA that made up the material.

J lost 5 bases, V lost 6 bases, and 9 bases had no gene match. The CDR3 runs 16 residues. The V gene's germline CDR1 is PRHDT and CDR2 FYEKMQ (reference sequence). Original data processing: Amplifying reference gene primers gave estimates of nucleated cell counts. TCRdb keeps only in-frame clones here, not all; method: immunoSEQ multiplex PCR. Clonal size and the V and J genes are those of that table, whereas D and trimming came from the DNA. Among roughly 100,000 clones listed, roughly 76% were seen once. This clonotype originated in a woman aged 70 to 79 with acute or convalescent COVID-19. V usage is TRBV13 and J usage is TRBJ2-2; 10 nucleotides align to TRBD2. Sequences were obtained from peripheral blood. The chain's CDR3 is CASRSSSGGSTGELFF. Written as DNA, the CDR3 is TGTGCCAGCAGGAGTTCTAGCGGGGGATCTACCGGGGAGCTGTTTTTT.